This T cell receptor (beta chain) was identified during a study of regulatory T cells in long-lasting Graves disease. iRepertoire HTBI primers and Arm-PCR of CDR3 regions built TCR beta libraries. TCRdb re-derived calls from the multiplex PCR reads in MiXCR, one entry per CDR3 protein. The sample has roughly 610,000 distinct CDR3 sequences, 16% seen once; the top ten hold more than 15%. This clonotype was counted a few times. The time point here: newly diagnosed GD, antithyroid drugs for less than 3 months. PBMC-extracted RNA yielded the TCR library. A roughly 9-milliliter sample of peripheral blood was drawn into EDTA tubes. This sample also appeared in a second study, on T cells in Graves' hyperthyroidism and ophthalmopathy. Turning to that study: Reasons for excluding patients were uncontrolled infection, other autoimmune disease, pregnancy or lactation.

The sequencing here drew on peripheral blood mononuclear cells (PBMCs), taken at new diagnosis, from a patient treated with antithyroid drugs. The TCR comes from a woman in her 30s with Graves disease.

CDR3 sequence reads: CASSLAYRVNEQFF. Written as DNA, the CDR3 is TGTGCCAGCAGCTTGGCGTACCGAGTAAATGAGCAGTTCTTC. V is TRBV5-6 and J is TRBJ2-1; D is unclear. This CDR3 has 14 residues. Trimming took 0 bases from V and 7 from J, leaving 11 bases between them. The germline V gene encodes CDR1 SGHDT and CDR2 YYEEEE.